Described below is a single T cell receptor beta chain sequence and its context. Its binding antigen is unknown. It has no much larger one-base neighbor in the sample; base qualities were not kept. The sample belongs to a study of shared clonotypes between healthy human individuals (dated by TCRdb to the early 2020s). For context, the study as a whole: The cohort comprised a couple of women and a few men aged 18 to 49 years. Each donor's leukapheresis produced roughly between roughly 0.85 and 10 billion PBMCs. Libraries were prepared and TCR repertoires were sequenced by different laboratories using diverse techniques, in order to increase sequencing depth and limit assay-specific biases. Blood TCR repertoires of about 5 healthy adults were deeply sequenced to estimate repertoire size and the extent of clonotype sharing between individuals. Per donor, three plates each were used for CD4 naive and CD4 memory, two for CD8 naive, and one for CD8 memory.

From a lookup of the germline V gene, CDR1 and CDR2 are SNHLY and FYNNEI. After removal of 4 bases from V and 3 bases from J, the junction retains 7 bases not matched to a gene. The CDR3 covers 17 residues, taking in both the cysteine and the phenylalanine. The entry retains the CDR3 DNA only, 51 bases that are in frame from base 1. General findings and caveats noted by the study authors: Incomplete sequencing was indicated by rarefaction of sorted-subset datasets, despite the large sequencing depth. Pairwise subsampling led to the expectation that sequencing depth would affect the degree of clonotype sharing among donors. Sampling was restricted to blood, and TCR repertoires in tissues likely differ from the TCR repertoires found in blood. Larger estimated clonotype richness was generally found for naive subsets than for memory subsets. The small number of donors limited the genetic and exposure-history diversity represented. Compared with non-shared clonotypes, the clonotypes found in all four sorted-subset donors had higher generation probabilities. Across several donors, approximately 4.6% of naive CD4, 3% to 3.5% of naive CD8, 2.3% of memory CD4, and 0.4% of memory CD8 clonotypes were shared.

CD8 naive samples were obtained by positive selection for CCR7 among CD45RO-negative cells, yielding a CD45RA+CCR7+ population from which TemRA cells were excluded. Healthy HIV-negative adults with no recently reported acute infections or vaccinations were included as donors. Only Caucasian adults living in Nashville, Tennessee, USA were represented among the donors. Blood was obtained by leukapheresis, after which PBMCs were separated by Ficoll-Histopaque density gradient centrifugation and cryopreserved in liquid nitrogen vapor phase. Analytical flow cytometry was used to check the purity and quantity of every magnetically sorted T cell population. Each sorted fraction had its genomic DNA isolated and then quantified by UV absorbance on a Nanodrop 2000c. Using the deep immunoSEQ assay, multiplex PCR amplified TCR CDR3 regions from genomic DNA. Genomic DNA extracted from each cell subset was distributed evenly over all wells of several immunoSEQ 96-well plates, and each plate served as one replicate. For sorted subsets, about 200 ng genomic DNA, equal to about 30,000 T cell genomes, was loaded into each replicate PCR. Purified libraries were quantified with a Qubit 3.0 fluorometer, sized on a Bioanalyzer 2100, and re-quantified with the KAPA Library Quantification kit. Each immunoSEQ 96-well plate was sequenced on its own single-read 150-cycle Illumina NextSeq 550 flow cell. Regarding the original processing steps: Because only junctional sequences without quality scores were contained in the immunoSEQ output, filtering matching that applied to full-length reads could not be performed. To assign V/J genes and CDR3, sequences were annotated using PyIR, a Python wrapper for IgBLAST v1.9, with IMGT germline references. Reads were removed for weak V/J assignments (E-value above 1e-6), missing CDR3, stop codons, out-of-frame junctions, or ambiguous translated residues. A V3J clonotype was defined by an identical inferred V gene, J gene, and CDR3 amino acid sequence. To compute the percentage overlap between repertoires, the number of shared unique clonotypes was divided by the size of the smaller repertoire. RTK rarefaction, the Chao1 estimator, and Recon v2.1 estimates of unobserved clonotypes were used to assess repertoire richness. Generation probabilities for all TCRbeta clonotypes obtained by the gDNA method from a handful of donors were computed using OLGA. What TCRdb holds here is the immuneACCESS table cut down to in-frame rearrangements. Part of the clones is not present; checked against another copy, under half of the missing clones reflect an unresolved V gene, and the others are unexplained. D and trimming were read from the DNA, whereas the V and J calls and clone size are those reported in that table. This sample is represented by roughly 2 million clones; about 95% of them were singletons. The top ten clones comprise about 1.1% of the sample.

The V gene is TRBV2 and the J gene is TRBJ2-2, and 11 junction bases match TRBD2. This receptor was obtained from a man aged 18-30 years in good health. Sequencing was done on a sample of naive CD8+ T cells sorted from blood. The sample's cell subset or site, from its label and the paper: CD45RA+CCR7+. The DNA sequence is given as TGTGCCAGCAGTGTTCCCGGGACTAGCGGCCACACCGGGGAGCTGTTTTTT. Its amino acids are CASSVPGTSGHTGELFF.